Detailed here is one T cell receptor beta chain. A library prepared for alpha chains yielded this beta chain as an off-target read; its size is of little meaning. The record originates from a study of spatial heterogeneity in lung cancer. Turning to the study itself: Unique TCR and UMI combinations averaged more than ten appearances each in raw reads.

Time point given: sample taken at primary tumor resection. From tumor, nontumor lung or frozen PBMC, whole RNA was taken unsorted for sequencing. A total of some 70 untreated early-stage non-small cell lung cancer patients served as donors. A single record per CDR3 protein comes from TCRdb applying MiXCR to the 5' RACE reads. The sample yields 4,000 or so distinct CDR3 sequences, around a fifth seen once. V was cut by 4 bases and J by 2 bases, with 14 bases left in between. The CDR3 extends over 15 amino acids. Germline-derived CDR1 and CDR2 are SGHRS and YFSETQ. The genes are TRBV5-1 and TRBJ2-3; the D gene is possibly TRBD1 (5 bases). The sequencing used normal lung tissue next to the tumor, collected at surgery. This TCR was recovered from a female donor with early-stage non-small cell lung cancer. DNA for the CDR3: TGCGCCAGCAGCAATTTACGACAGACCACAGATACGCAGTATTTT. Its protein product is CASSNLRQTTDTQYF.